Presented here are 12 T cell receptor beta chains from one specimen sequenced in a study of cytomegalovirus exposure and HLA in healthy donors (dated by TCRdb to the late 2010s). The receptor library was made with the immunoSEQ multiplex PCR assay. For the multiplex PCR, a mixture combining 60 forward primers for TCR Vbeta segments and 13 reverse primers for TCR Jbeta segments was used. Entries here come from immuneACCESS through TCRdb and include only in-frame sequences with V and J called. Some clones fail to appear in such tables; in the studies checked, an unresolved V gene covers under half of the shortfall, and the cause of the remainder is unknown. The sample profile shows a few hundred thousand clones; about 90% of them were found once. The ten largest clones capture approximately 1.5% of the sample. The specimen sequenced was PBMCs. These receptors all come from a girl aged 2-10 years in good health and CMV-seronegative.

V usage is TRBV5-1 and J usage is TRBJ2-3; 8 bases are a match to TRBD2. The CDR3 totals 15 residues. Germline values: CDR1 SGHRS, CDR2 YFSETQ. J gave up 0 bases and V 4 bases, and 4 bases lay outside the gene matches. CDR3: CASSPGGASTDTQYF. The CDR3 nucleotides read TGCGCCAGCAGCCCCGGGGGGGCAAGCACAGATACGCAGTATTTT.

The V and J genes are TRBV13 and TRBJ2-5, with 8 nucleotides matching TRBD1. V lost 3 bases, J lost 5 bases, and 17 bases stayed unmatched. This CDR3 is 18 amino acids long. Germline values: CDR1 PRHDT, CDR2 FYEKMQ (reference sequence). CDR3 bases: TGTGCCAGCAGCTTCTACTGGACAGGGAGAGAGTTGAGGGAGACCCAGTACTTC. Translating it yields CASSFYWTGRELRETQYF.

This chain links TRBV15 with TRBJ2-1; 9 nucleotides agree with TRBD2. Germline CDR1 and CDR2: LNHNV and YYDKDF (reference sequence). The CDR3 consists of 16 residues. The trim removed 0 bases at V and 7 bases at J, leaving 7 bases unmatched. CDR3 loop: CATSRDYGGRGNEQFF. CDR3 nucleotide sequence: TGTGCCACCAGCAGAGATTATGGCGGGAGGGGGAATGAGCAGTTCTTC.

The rearrangement joins TRBV5-1 to TRBJ2-7, with TRBD2 matching over 13 bases. CDR1 and CDR2 (germline): SGHRS, YFSETQ. The CDR3 runs 15 residues. V shed 3 bases and J 3 bases; nucleotides not matched to a gene: 3. CDR3 sequence: CASSYRLAGGYEQYF. In DNA form, the CDR3 reads TGCGCCAGCAGCTACAGACTAGCGGGAGGCTACGAGCAGTACTTC.

The J gene is TRBJ1-5, the V gene TRBV7-9, with 8 bases fitting TRBD1. This CDR3 region has 17 residues. CDR1 and CDR2 from the germline V gene are SEHNR and FQNEAQ (reference sequence). J lost 4 bases, V lost 4 bases, and 12 bases had no gene match. CDR3 DNA: TGTGCCAGCAGCTCCTGGACAGGGCTGGGGGTAAATCAGCCCCAGCATTTT. As protein: CASSSWTGLGVNQPQHF.

V gene TRBV10-3 combines with J gene TRBJ1-2, with D possibly being TRBD1 (6 bases). There are 17 residues in the CDR3. Trimming stripped 2 bases from V and 2 bases from J, with 18 bases between. Germline-derived CDR1 and CDR2 are ENHRY and SYGVKD. The CDR3 sequence: CAISETGPRTTNYGYTF. The CDR3, as DNA: TGTGCCATCAGTGAGACAGGGCCCCGCACAACAAACTATGGCTACACCTTC.

The chain couples TRBV12-1 to TRBJ1-2. TRBV12-1 is noted as a pseudogene. CDR3 size: 9 residues. CDR3 sequence: CASSPVRAF. CDR3 DNA: TGTGCCAGCAGCCCCGTACGGGCCTTC.

V is TRBV9 and J is TRBJ2-2; D is possibly TRBD2 (6 bases). The length of the CDR3 is 17 residues. Germline CDR1 SGDLS, CDR2 YYNGEE. Trimming stripped 5 bases from V and 2 bases from J, with 19 bases between. The DNA for the CDR3 is TGTGCCAGCAGTCACCTCGCCGGGGGTTTCAACACCGGGGAGCTGTTTTTT. This gives the protein CASSHLAGGFNTGELFF.

J is TRBJ2-3 and V is TRBV10-3, with TRBD2 matching 10 bases. The CDR3 loop spans 15 amino acids. J gave up 4 bases and V 0 bases, and 1 base lay outside the gene matches. Germline-derived CDR1 and CDR2 are ENHRY and SYGVKD. Here the CDR3 DNA reads TGTGCCATCAGTGAGTCAGCGGGGGGGCCAGATACGCAGTATTTT. Translation gives CAISESAGGPDTQYF.

The chain joins TRBV6-5 to TRBJ1-2, with D possibly matching TRBD1 (5 bases). Trimming cost V 4 bases and J 7 bases, with 10 bases left between them. This CDR3 has 12 amino acids. Germline-derived CDR1 and CDR2 are MNHEY and SVGAGI. In nucleotides, the CDR3 is TGTGCCAGCAGTTCGGACATGGCTGGCTACACCTTC. It codes for CASSSDMAGYTF.

The rearrangement uses TRBV29-1 and TRBJ2-1; 10 nucleotides line up with TRBD2. The germline V gene encodes CDR1 SQVTM and CDR2 ANQGSEA. CDR3 length equals 13 residues. The V gene end was trimmed by 6 bases and the J gene end by 7 bases; junction bases not matched to a gene: 6. The CDR3 reads CSVLAGANNEQFF. The CDR3 nucleotides read TGCAGCGTGCTAGCGGGAGCTAATAATGAGCAGTTCTTC.

The genes are TRBV7-9 and TRBJ2-1, with D possibly TRBD2 on 5 matching bases. Trimming stripped 6 bases from V and 6 bases from J, with 9 bases between. Germline V CDR1 and CDR2: SEHNR, FQNEAQ (reference sequence). The CDR3 contains 12 residues. The CDR3 loop reads CASSSAGNEQFF. CDR3 bases: TGTGCCAGCAGTTCGGCGGGCAATGAGCAGTTCTTC.